The rows below give T cell receptor beta chains drawn from one sample of a study of response to subunit inactivated influenza vaccine. One entry per CDR3 protein, called by TCRdb with MiXCR from the RT-PCR reads. Here the sample spans approximately 530,000 distinct CDR3 sequences, about 7.2% being singletons. The sequencing used PBMCs from blood, collected less than 30 months after vaccination. These receptor sequences come from a man in his fifties or sixties who received an inactivated influenza vaccine. CDR3s include the opening cysteine and the closing phenylalanine or tryptophan. The order of the fields is clone size, V gene, D gene, J gene, CDR3 DNA, CDR3 protein. D genes are given only for firm matches. Expanded clones are given a class, and other clones once, few, many or no size at all.

many	TRBV11-2	TRBD1	TRBJ2-7	TGTGCCAGCAGCCAGGGACAGGCCACCTACGAGCAGTACTTC	CASSQGQATYEQYF
.	TRBV5-4	TRBD2	TRBJ2-1	TGTGCCAGCAGCTTGGCCGGGAGGAGGCATGAGCAGTTCTTC	CASSLAGRRHEQFF
.	TRBV29-1	TRBD1	TRBJ1-1	TGCAGCGTGGCTACAGGGGGAGAGGGGACTGAAGCTTTCTTT	CSVATGGEGTEAFF
few	TRBV20-1	TRBD2	TRBJ2-2	TGCAGTGCTAGACGACTAGCGGGGGCGCACACCGGGGAGCTGTTTTTT	CSARRLAGAHTGELFF
many	TRBV18	TRBD1	TRBJ2-7	TGTGCCAGCTCCCACGACAGGGACCACGAGCAGTACTTC	CASSHDRDHEQYF
.	TRBV4-3	.	TRBJ2-1	TGCGCCAGCAGCCAAGATAGTAAGGGACGTTACTACAATGAGCAGTTCTTC	CASSQDSKGRYYNEQFF
many	TRBV5-1	TRBD1	TRBJ2-1	TGCGCCAGCAGCGTTCGGGACAGCCAAACGAGCTCCTACAATGAGCAGTTCTTC	CASSVRDSQTSSYNEQFF
few	TRBV20-1	TRBD1	TRBJ2-7	TGCAGTGCTATAGGGGACAGGGGTTACGAGCAGTACTTC	CSAIGDRGYEQYF
.	TRBV11-3	.	TRBJ2-7	TGTGCCAGCAGCTCTGACGATTCCTACGAGCAGTACTTC	CASSSDDSYEQYF
.	TRBV5-1	.	TRBJ2-6	TGCGCCAGCAGACAGGGTACTGGGGCCAACGTCCTGACTTTC	CASRQGTGANVLTF
many	TRBV20-1	TRBD1	TRBJ1-2	TGCAGTGCTAGAGATCTGGAGGGGGCGAACGGCTACACCTTC	CSARDLEGANGYTF
many	TRBV5-1	.	TRBJ2-2	TGCGCCAGCAGCTTGACTAGCCGTAGCACCGGGGAGCTGTTTTTT	CASSLTSRSTGELFF
few	TRBV7-8	TRBD1	TRBJ1-1	TGTGCCAGCAGCTATGGACAGGGGGGCACTGAAGCTTTCTTT	CASSYGQGGTEAFF
few	TRBV6-2/TRBV6-3	.	TRBJ2-1	TGTGCCAGCAGTTACTCTGCCTTCGGGAATGAGCAGTTCTTC	CASSYSAFGNEQFF
.	TRBV7-7	.	TRBJ2-5	TGTGCCAGCAGCCGGGGGCTAGCGGATGAAGAGACCCAGTACTTC	CASSRGLADEETQYF
many	TRBV3-1	.	TRBJ2-1	TGTGCCAGCAGCCAAGAGAACCACAGGGTATTTTCGGGTAATGAGCAGTTCTTC	CASSQENHRVFSGNEQFF
few	TRBV2	TRBD1	TRBJ1-5	TGTGCCAGCAGTCCCAAGAACCGGGACAGTGCGGATCAGCCCCAGCATTTT	CASSPKNRDSADQPQHF
many	TRBV7-8	.	TRBJ2-7	TGTGCCAGCAGCAAGGGACAACGCGACGAGCAGTACTTC	CASSKGQRDEQYF
many	TRBV11-2	.	TRBJ2-7	TGTGCCAGCAGTCCTCCGGACAGACCCTACGAGCAGTACTTC	CASSPPDRPYEQYF
.	TRBV3-1	.	TRBJ1-1	TGTGCCAGCACCCAGGGAAGTTTATTAGGGACTGAAGCTTTCTTT	CASTQGSLLGTEAFF
.	TRBV5-5	TRBD1	TRBJ1-2	TGTGCCAGCAGCTTGGCTGGGAGACAGGGTACTGGCTACACCTTC	CASSLAGRQGTGYTF
many	TRBV6-5	TRBD2	TRBJ2-2	TGTGCCAGCAGTTACCAGCGGGAGTACCCCGGGGAGCTGTTTTTT	CASSYQREYPGELFF
.	TRBV5-1	.	TRBJ2-1	TGCGCCAGCAGCTTGGTTGCCAATCCCCTGAATGAGCAGTTCTTC	CASSLVANPLNEQFF
.	TRBV12-3/TRBV12-4	.	TRBJ2-2	TGTGCCAGCAGCGACGCCAGGAACACCGGGGAGCTGTTTTTT	CASSDARNTGELFF
few	TRBV20-1	TRBD1	TRBJ1-2	TGCAGTGCTAGACACTCAGGGGGCGACGGCTACACCTTC	CSARHSGGDGYTF
many	TRBV28	.	TRBJ1-6	TGTGCCAGCAAACCCCTCCTCGACAGGATGAGGTATTCACCCCTCCACTTT	CASKPLLDRMRYSPLHF
few	TRBV4-2	.	TRBJ1-4	TGTGCCAGCAGCCAAGTGGCGAGTGAAAAACCGTTTTTT	CASSQVASEKPFF
.	TRBV28	TRBD1	TRBJ1-5	TGTGCCAGCAGTTTCCCAGGGGGGATCGGCAATCAGCCCCAGCATTTT	CASSFPGGIGNQPQHF
many	TRBV30	.	TRBJ1-6	TGTGCCTGGAGTCGCCTTCCCAGGGGCTATAATTCACCCCTCCACTTT	CAWSRLPRGYNSPLHF
few	TRBV10-3	.	TRBJ2-7	TGTGCCATCAGTGAGGGGGACTGGAGCGAGCAGTACTTC	CAISEGDWSEQYF
.	TRBV11-1	.	TRBJ2-6	TGTGCCAGCAGCCCCCCGGGGTATCGGTTCTCTGGGGCCAACGTCCTGACTTTC	CASSPPGYRFSGANVLTF
few	TRBV28	TRBD1	TRBJ2-1	TGTGCCAGCAGAAATCCCGGGACAGGGGGGCCGAATGAGCAGTTCTTC	CASRNPGTGGPNEQFF
few	TRBV24-1	.	TRBJ2-1	TGTGCCACCAGTGATTTTAGCCAGGGGATTTCCAATGAGCAGTTCTTC	CATSDFSQGISNEQFF
.	TRBV24-1	.	TRBJ2-5	TGTGCCACCAGTGAGTCACCCAAGGAAGAGACCCAGTACTTC	CATSESPKEETQYF
few	TRBV6-5	.	TRBJ1-1	TGTGCCAGCAGTTACGAGGGGTTGCGCGTCACTGAAGCTTTCTTT	CASSYEGLRVTEAFF
many	TRBV10-3	.	TRBJ1-1	TGTGCCATCAGTGAGGCTGAGAACACTGAAGCTTTCTTT	CAISEAENTEAFF
few	TRBV3-1	TRBD1	TRBJ1-1	TGTGCCAGCACCGCAACAGGGGGTCTCACTGAAGCTTTCTTT	CASTATGGLTEAFF
few	TRBV11-2	.	TRBJ1-3	TGTGCCAGCAGCTTAGTGGGAGTTTACTCTGGAAACACCATATATTTT	CASSLVGVYSGNTIYF
few	TRBV20-1	.	TRBJ2-6	TGCAGTGCAGAGGTGACAGGCGGCTCTGGGGCCAACGTCCTGACTTTC	CSAEVTGGSGANVLTF
many	TRBV6-6	.	TRBJ1-2	TGTGCCAGCTATAACGGGGGCTATGGCTACACCTTC	CASYNGGYGYTF
many	TRBV4-3	.	TRBJ2-3	TGCGCCAGCAGCCCCTGGTCTATCAGCCCCACAGATACGCAGTATTTT	CASSPWSISPTDTQYF
few	TRBV29-1	.	TRBJ1-1	TGCAGCGTAGCTGCCGGTGGGAATCTGGGGGCTTTCTTT	CSVAAGGNLGAFF
.	TRBV11-1	.	TRBJ1-2	TGTGCCAGCAGCTTAATAAATGCCGGCGGCTACACCTTC	CASSLINAGGYTF
.	TRBV20-1	TRBD1	TRBJ2-7	TGCAGTGTTACCCCGGACAGGGCTCCCTACGAGCAGTACTTC	CSVTPDRAPYEQYF
.	TRBV6-5	.	TRBJ2-6	TGTGCCAGCAGTTTCCAGAGCTCTGGGGCCAACGTCCTGACTTTC	CASSFQSSGANVLTF
few	TRBV5-5	.	TRBJ1-4	TGTGCCAGCAGTTCCGGGACACTCCAAAATGAAAAACTGTTTTTT	CASSSGTLQNEKLFF
few	TRBV6-2/TRBV6-3	.	TRBJ2-2	TGTGCCAGCAGTTATTCACTAGCAGAACAACGAGGCGGGGAGCTGTTTTTT	CASSYSLAEQRGGELFF
.	TRBV28	TRBD1	TRBJ1-1	TGTGCCAGCAGTCGAGGGGGCGTGTCTGAAGCTTTCTTT	CASSRGGVSEAFF
.	TRBV6-5	.	TRBJ1-2	TGTGCCAGCAGCCCGGGCGCCTATGGCTACACCTTC	CASSPGAYGYTF
.	TRBV20-1	TRBD1	TRBJ1-1	TGCAGTGCTATACGACAGGGTTGGACTGAAGCTTTCTTT	CSAIRQGWTEAFF
many	TRBV6-1	TRBD1	TRBJ2-3	TGTGCCAGCACTCACAGCCTCCGGGACAGGGAGGATTTT	CASTHSLRDREDF